These 3 T cell receptor beta chains share one sample of origin, sequenced in a study of blood T cell repertoires in COVID-19. Sequenced by immunoSEQ multiplex PCR; TCRdb stores in-frame clones only, minus some. The data show more than 100,000 clones, with roughly 84% seen just once and more than 10% held by the top ten. The sample comprised peripheral blood. Receptors originate from a human donor in a cohort sampled during active COVID-19.

This clone was picked up a small number of times. The V call is TRBV18, the J call TRBJ1-4; maybe TRBD1 (5 bases). CDR3 size: 16 residues. Germline loops: CDR1 KGHSH, CDR2 LQKENI. V was pared by 3 bases and J by 4 bases, with 15 bases between. DNA for the CDR3: TGTGCCAGCTCACCGACGCGCCAGGGATTTAATGAAAAACTGTTTTTT. It encodes CASSPTRQGFNEKLFF.

This clone turned up a few times. The chain carries TRBV5-6 and TRBJ1-1, with D possibly TRBD1 on 5 matching bases. Trimming pared 4 bases from V and 3 bases from J, leaving 22 bases between. This CDR3 region has 17 residues. Germline CDR1 SGHDT, CDR2 YYEEEE. The CDR3 DNA reads as TGTGCCAGCAGCCTGGCGGGACTCATACCCCTGGACACTGAAGCTTTCTTT. Its protein product is CASSLAGLIPLDTEAFF.

The count of this clone is one. V is TRBV10-2 and J is TRBJ1-5; TRBD1 aligns across 7 bases. The CDR3 spans 14 residues. The germline V gene has CDR1 WSHSY and CDR2 SAAADI. V was clipped by 9 bases and J by 4 bases; unmatched bases: 9. The chain's CDR3 is CASADRVGNQPQHF. CDR3 nucleotide sequence: TGCGCCAGTGCTGACAGGGTAGGAAATCAGCCCCAGCATTTT.